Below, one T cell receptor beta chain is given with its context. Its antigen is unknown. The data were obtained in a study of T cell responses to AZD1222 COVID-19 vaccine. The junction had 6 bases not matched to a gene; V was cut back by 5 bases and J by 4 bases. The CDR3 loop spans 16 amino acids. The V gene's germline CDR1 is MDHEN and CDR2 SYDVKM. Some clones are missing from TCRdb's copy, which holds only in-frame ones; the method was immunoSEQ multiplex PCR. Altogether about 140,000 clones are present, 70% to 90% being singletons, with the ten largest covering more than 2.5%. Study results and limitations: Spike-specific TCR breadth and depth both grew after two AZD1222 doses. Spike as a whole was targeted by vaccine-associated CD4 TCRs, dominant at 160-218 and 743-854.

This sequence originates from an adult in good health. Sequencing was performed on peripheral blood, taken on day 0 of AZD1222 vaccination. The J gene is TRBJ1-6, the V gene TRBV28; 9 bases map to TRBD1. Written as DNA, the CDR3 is TGTGCCAGCAGTAACAGGGGGCGCGGGTATAATTCACCCCTCCACTTT. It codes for CASSNRGRGYNSPLHF.